A single count supports the clone carrying this T cell receptor (beta chain). One end of the junction fails to match germline, which may point to a read error. Random hexamers were used to reverse transcribe an amount of about 0.45 to 1 ug RNA. The authors amplified TCR beta CDR3 across 54 Vbeta and 13 Jbeta using immunoSEQ multiplex PCR. TCRdb reanalysed the immunoSEQ multiplex PCR reads using MiXCR and keeps one entry per CDR3 protein. The sample has 170,000 or so distinct CDR3 sequences; 90% to 95% are singletons. Sequencing of TCR beta was performed on blood CD8+ and CD4+ T cells. Those who served as multiple sclerosis controls were treatment-naive patients with stable or active relapsing-remitting disease. The CD8+ and CD4+ T cells were isolated magnetically using a negative isolation approach, whereas the TEMRA cells were enriched by FACS. This sample is part of a study of CD8 T cells in Susac syndrome.

The germline CDR1 and CDR2 sequences are SGHAT and FQNNGV. The CDR3 has 11 residues. The source is a human donor with multiple sclerosis. The sample taken for sequencing was CD4+ T cells from PBMCs. The gene calls are TRBV11-2 and TRBJ2-7; possibly TRBD1 for D (6 bases). The CDR3 region is CASSLGQSEHF. CDR3 DNA sequence: TGTGCCAGCAGCCTTGGACAGTCAGAGCACTTC.